A single sample gave rise to the 25 T cell receptor beta chains below, sequenced in a study of cytomegalovirus exposure and HLA in healthy donors. The PCR used 60 Vbeta and 13 Jbeta primers. TCRdb's table, derived via immunoSEQ multiplex PCR, lists solely in-frame clones and lacks some. The data contain some 110,000 clones, around 64% of them singletons. The sequenced material came from PBMCs. These receptors were collected from a man aged 25 to 40 in good health and CMV-seropositive.

The J gene is TRBJ2-7, the V gene TRBV29-1; the D gene is possibly TRBD1 (5 bases). Germline loops: CDR1 SQVTM, CDR2 ANQGSEA. This CDR3 has 13 amino acids. V gave up 3 bases and J gave up 2 bases, with 11 bases separating them. The CDR3 DNA reads as TGCAGCGTTGAGGGCAGGGAAGCCTACGAGCAGTACTTC. It translates to CSVEGREAYEQYF.

This clone is a singleton in its sample. This chain connects TRBV7-2 to TRBJ2-2; tentatively, D is TRBD1 (5 bases). The ends were cut back, 3 bases at V and 5 bases at J, with 10 bases in the middle. CDR1 SGHTA and CDR2 FQGNSA come from the germline V gene. This CDR3 is 14 amino acids long. DNA of the CDR3: TGTGCCAGCAGCTTCAGGGCGCCAACCGGGGAGCTGTTTTTT. Translation: CASSFRAPTGELFF.

V gene TRBV6-1 combines with J gene TRBJ2-3; D possibly corresponds to TRBD2 (5 bases). Deletions cut 1 base from V and 2 bases from J, with 7 bases between. The CDR3 covers 14 residues. Germline CDR1 MNHNS, CDR2 SASEGT. CDR3 sequence reads: CASSEGGNTDTQYF. CDR3 DNA sequence: TGTGCCAGCAGTGAAGGAGGGAACACAGATACGCAGTATTTT.

The genes are TRBV9 and TRBJ2-3, with no clear D. Germline assignment: CDR1 SGDLS and CDR2 YYNGEE. The CDR3 runs to 15 residues. Deletions cut 0 bases from V and 0 bases from J, with 8 bases between. CDR3 sequence reads: CASSVGSTSTDTQYF. Here the CDR3 DNA reads TGTGCCAGCAGCGTAGGGAGCACTAGCACAGATACGCAGTATTTT.

This chain joins TRBV28 and TRBJ1-4; TRBD1 matches 9 bases. The CDR3 spans 14 residues. Trimming took 6 bases from V and 10 from J; bases not matched to a gene: 9. Per the germline V gene, CDR1 is MDHEN and CDR2 is SYDVKM. The CDR3 region is CASRPTGGDRKLFF. The DNA of the CDR3 is TGTGCCAGCAGGCCCACAGGGGGCGATCGAAAACTGTTTTTT.

The chain employs TRBV28 and TRBJ1-1, with D possibly matching TRBD1 (6 bases). V shed 8 bases and J shed 7 bases, with 14 bases lying between them. From germline, CDR1 is MDHEN and CDR2 SYDVKM. The CDR3 extends over 12 amino acids. This CDR3 is CASLTGISEAFF. Here the CDR3 DNA reads TGTGCCAGCCTCACAGGGATCAGTGAAGCTTTCTTT.

V is TRBV7-8 and J is TRBJ2-5; the D gene is possibly TRBD1 (5 bases). Germline CDR1 and CDR2: SGHVS and FQNEAQ. V was pared by 5 bases and J by 3 bases, with 19 bases between. CDR3 size: 16 residues. Here the CDR3 DNA reads TGTGCCAGCAGCCCCTATACAGCCAGGGTCAAAGAGACCCAGTACTTC. Its translation: CASSPYTARVKETQYF.

This chain links TRBV7-3 with TRBJ2-1, with 11 nucleotides matching TRBD2. Germline lookup yields CDR1 SGHTA and CDR2 FQGTGA. V lost 2 bases to trimming and J lost 4 bases; unmatched junction nucleotides: 7. The CDR3 contains 17 residues. The CDR3 DNA reads TGTGCCAGCAGCTTAGGGGGGACTAGCGGACCATACAATGAGCAGTTCTTC. It specifies CASSLGGTSGPYNEQFF.

The chain is built from TRBV29-1 and TRBJ1-2, with no clear D. Between the trimmed V and J ends, which lost 6 bases and 0 bases, there was a span of 8 bases. The CDR3 sequence is 12 residues long. In germline, CDR1 is SQVTM, CDR2 ANQGSEA. CDR3 amino acids: CSVGVANYGYTF. The CDR3 DNA reads as TGCAGCGTCGGGGTCGCTAACTATGGCTACACCTTC. The complete variable domain, with remaining parts taken from reference TRBV29-1 and TRBJ1-2, reads SAVISQKPSRDICQRGTSLTIQCQVDSQVTMMFWYRQQPGQSLTLIATANQGSEATYESGFVIDKFPISRPNLTFSTLTVSNMSPEDSSIYLCSVGVANYGYTFGSGTRLTVV.

V usage is TRBV28 and J usage is TRBJ2-7, with 9 bases that match TRBD2. The CDR3 has 14 amino acids. From germline, CDR1 is MDHEN and CDR2 SYDVKM. After removal of 4 bases from V and 6 bases from J, the junction contained 7 bases not matched to a gene. The CDR3 DNA sequence: TGTGCCAGCAGTTATGGAGCGGGAGGTGGCGAGCAGTACGTC. This encodes CASSYGAGGGEQYV.

The rearrangement joins TRBV6-5 to TRBJ2-7; D not resolved. The CDR3 has 15 residues. CDR1 and CDR2 from the germline V gene are MNHEY and SVGAGI. The V end was cut by 0 bases, the J end by 3 bases, with 12 bases between. CDR3 in DNA: TGTGCCAGCAGTTACTCGGTCTCCAGCGACTACGAGCAGTACTTC. This sequence encodes CASSYSVSSDYEQYF.

The rearrangement uses TRBV4-3 and TRBJ2-3; possible D gene TRBD2, 6 bases. The CDR3 runs to 17 residues. The ends were cut back, 4 bases at V and 6 bases at J, with 23 bases in the middle. Germline V gene lookup returns CDR1 LGHNA and CDR2 YSLEER. The DNA of the CDR3 is TGCGCCAGCAGCCGGGGGGAGTGGAAGGGTCGGTTTGATACGCAGTATTTT. It specifies CASSRGEWKGRFDTQYF.

This clone occurred a few times. V usage is TRBV19 and J usage is TRBJ2-2; 9 bases map to TRBD1. The germline V gene encodes CDR1 LNHDA and CDR2 SQIVND (reference sequence). CDR3 length equals 14 residues. With V trimmed by 9 bases and J by 5 bases, 7 bases remained unmatched. CDR3 residues: CASSDRGGTGELFF. Written as DNA, the CDR3 is TGTGCCAGCTCGGACAGGGGAGGAACCGGGGAGCTGTTTTTT. Complete variable domain (other parts from reference TRBV19 and TRBJ2-2): DGGITQSPKYLFRKEGQNVTLSCEQNLNHDAMYWYRQDPGQGLRLIYYSQIVNDFQKGDIAEGYSVSREKKESFPLTVTSAQKNPTAFYLCASSDRGGTGELFFGEGSRLTVL.

The rearrangement joins TRBV14 to TRBJ1-1; no clear D. The CDR3 runs 14 residues. V shed 3 bases and J shed 1 base, with 9 bases lying between them. Germline loops: CDR1 SGHDN, CDR2 FVKESK. This CDR3 is CASSQGLRNTEAFF. CDR3 bases: TGTGCCAGCAGCCAGGGCCTTAGGAACACTGAAGCTTTCTTT.

CDR3 in amino acids: CASSSLGQPQHF. CDR3 bases: TGTGCCAGCAGTTCCCTCGGTCAGCCCCAGCATTTT. J is TRBJ1-5 and V is TRBV27; D is ambiguous. V was clipped by 4 bases and J by 6 bases, with 7 bases between them. Germline assignment: CDR1 MNHEY and CDR2 SMNVEV (reference sequence). CDR3 length: 12 residues.

This chain joins TRBV30 and TRBJ2-1; 13 nucleotides match TRBD2. Germline CDR1 and CDR2: GTSNPN and SVGIG (reference sequence). The V segment lost 5 bases and the J segment 6 bases; nucleotides outside the gene matches: 10. CDR3 length: 16 amino acids. The CDR3 DNA follows: TGTGCCTGGGCTTTCCGAAGGACTAGCGGGGGCAATGAGCAGTTCTTC. This sequence encodes CAWAFRRTSGGNEQFF. The full variable domain, in which reference TRBV30 and TRBJ2-1 provide the parts outside the CDR3, is SQTIHQWPATLVQPVGSPLSLECTVEGTSNPNLYWYRQAAGRGLQLLFYSVGIGQISSEVPQNLSASRPQDRQFILSSKKLLLSDSGFYLCAWAFRRTSGGNEQFFGPGTRLTVL.

The V and J genes are TRBV5-1 and TRBJ2-1, with 8 nucleotides matching TRBD2. Germline trimming cut 4 bases from V and 1 base from J; bases unmatched to any gene: 4. The CDR3 covers 15 residues. Germline V CDR1 and CDR2: SGHRS, YFSETQ. The CDR3 region is CASSVTSASYNEQFF. In DNA form, the CDR3 reads TGCGCCAGCAGCGTGACTAGCGCTTCCTACAATGAGCAGTTCTTC.

V and J are TRBV4-1 and TRBJ2-5, with D uncertain. The germline V gene encodes CDR1 MGHRA and CDR2 YSYEKL. This CDR3 has 14 residues. V lost 1 base and J 5 bases, leaving 11 bases between the germline ends. CDR3 sequence (DNA): TGCGCCAGCAGCCAAGCGGTTGGGCCCGAGACCCAGTACTTC. It encodes CASSQAVGPETQYF.

This clone was counted once. The CDR3: CASSQPTFQGQSTEAFF. CDR3 sequence (DNA): TGCGCCAGCAGCCAACCTACCTTCCAGGGGCAGAGCACTGAAGCTTTCTTT. The chain joins TRBV4-1 to TRBJ1-1; D may be TRBD1 (6 bases). Germline CDR1 MGHRA, CDR2 YSYEKL. The CDR3 has 17 amino acids. The V end was cut by 2 bases, the J end by 4 bases, with 20 bases between.

The rearrangement joins TRBV7-2 to TRBJ2-3; TRBD2 matches 8 bases. The CDR3 has 15 residues. Germline lookup yields CDR1 SGHTA and CDR2 FQGNSA. With 3 bases clipped from V and 2 bases from J, the junction kept 4 bases outside the gene matches. The CDR3 nucleotides read TGTGCCAGCAGCTTGAGAGCGGGAGTCACAGATACGCAGTATTTT. This encodes CASSLRAGVTDTQYF.

The rearrangement joins TRBV6-6 to TRBJ1-5, with 7 bases fitting TRBD1. The CDR3 loop spans 15 amino acids. Germline loops: CDR1 MNHNY, CDR2 SVGAGI (reference sequence). Trimming took 6 bases from V and 2 from J; bases not matched to a gene: 7. The CDR3 coding sequence is TGTGCCAGCAGCCCGGACAGGTGGGGCAATCAGCCCCAGCATTTT. It encodes CASSPDRWGNQPQHF.

The V gene is TRBV7-2, the J gene TRBJ2-1; 7 positions match TRBD2. Germline CDR1 and CDR2: SGHTA and FQGNSA. The J segment lost 5 bases and the V segment lost 6 bases, leaving 7 bases of the junction unmatched. This CDR3 contains 14 residues. CDR3 coding DNA: TGTGCCAGCAGACGCACTAGCGATAACAATGAGCAGTTCTTC. This sequence encodes CASRRTSDNNEQFF.

The chain joins TRBV5-1 to TRBJ1-4, with D possibly TRBD1 on 5 matching bases. Trimming took 0 bases from V and 3 from J, leaving 9 bases between them. The CDR3 sequence is 15 residues long. Per germline, CDR1 SGHRS and CDR2 YFSETQ. CDR3 sequence reads: CASSLATGSNEKLFF. CDR3 in DNA: TGCGCCAGCAGCTTGGCAACAGGTTCTAATGAAAAACTGTTTTTT.

The CDR3 DNA follows: TGTGCCAGCAGCTTAGGGGGGACAGTTGATCAGCCCCAGCATTTT. Protein sequence: CASSLGGTVDQPQHF. The chain has TRBV7-8 and TRBJ1-5, with 7 bases matching TRBD1. CDR3 length equals 15 residues. CDR1 SGHVS and CDR2 FQNEAQ come from the germline V gene. V shed 1 base and J 5 bases; nucleotides not matched to a gene: 5.

The gene calls are TRBV6-6 and TRBJ2-5; 7 bases are shared with TRBD1. The assigned J gene may be wrong: the sequence end matches TRBJ2-7 better. Germline lookup yields CDR1 MNHNY and CDR2 SVGAGI (reference sequence). The CDR3 covers 14 residues. The chain's CDR3 is CASSYRQGDYEQYF. The CDR3 DNA reads as TGTGCCAGCAGTTACCGACAGGGTGATTACGAGCAGTACTTC.